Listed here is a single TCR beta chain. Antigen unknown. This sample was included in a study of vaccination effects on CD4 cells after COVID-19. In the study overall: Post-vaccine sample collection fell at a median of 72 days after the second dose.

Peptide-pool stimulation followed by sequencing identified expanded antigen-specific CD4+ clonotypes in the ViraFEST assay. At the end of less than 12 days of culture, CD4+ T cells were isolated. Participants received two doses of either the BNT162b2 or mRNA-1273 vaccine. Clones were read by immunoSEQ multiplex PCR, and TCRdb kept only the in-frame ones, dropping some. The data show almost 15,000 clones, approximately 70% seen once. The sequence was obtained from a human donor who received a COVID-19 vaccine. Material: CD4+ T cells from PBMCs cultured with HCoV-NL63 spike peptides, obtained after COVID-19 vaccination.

Here the CDR3 reads CASSLRNNEKLFF. The CDR3 DNA sequence: TGTGCCAGCAGCCTCAGGAATAATGAAAAACTGTTTTTT. V usage is TRBV5-6 and J usage is TRBJ1-4; no reliable D call. V shed 4 bases and J shed 4 bases, with 8 bases lying between them. This CDR3 region has 13 residues. Germline CDR1 is SGHDT and CDR2 is YYEEEE. The full variable domain, with the rest looked up from reference TRBV5-6 and TRBJ1-4, is DAGVTQSPTHLIKTRGQQVTLRCSPKSGHDTVSWYQQALGQGPQFIFQYYEEEERQRGNFPDRFSGHQFPNYSSELNVNALLLGDSALYLCASSLRNNEKLFFGSGTQLSVL.